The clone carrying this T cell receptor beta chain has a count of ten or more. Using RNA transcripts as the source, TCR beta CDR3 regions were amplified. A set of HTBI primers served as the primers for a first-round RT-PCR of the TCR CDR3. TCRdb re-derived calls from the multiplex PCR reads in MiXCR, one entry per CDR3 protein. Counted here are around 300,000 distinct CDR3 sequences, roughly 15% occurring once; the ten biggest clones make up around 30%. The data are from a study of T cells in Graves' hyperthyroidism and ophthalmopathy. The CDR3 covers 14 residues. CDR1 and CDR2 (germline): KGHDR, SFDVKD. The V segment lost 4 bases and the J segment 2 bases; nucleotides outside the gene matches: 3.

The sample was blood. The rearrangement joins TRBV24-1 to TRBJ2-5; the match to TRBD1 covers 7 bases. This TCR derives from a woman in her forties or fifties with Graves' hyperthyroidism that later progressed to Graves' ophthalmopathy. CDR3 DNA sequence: TGTGCCACCAGTGACCGCAGGGGGCAAGAGACCCAGTACTTC. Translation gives CATSDRRGQETQYF.